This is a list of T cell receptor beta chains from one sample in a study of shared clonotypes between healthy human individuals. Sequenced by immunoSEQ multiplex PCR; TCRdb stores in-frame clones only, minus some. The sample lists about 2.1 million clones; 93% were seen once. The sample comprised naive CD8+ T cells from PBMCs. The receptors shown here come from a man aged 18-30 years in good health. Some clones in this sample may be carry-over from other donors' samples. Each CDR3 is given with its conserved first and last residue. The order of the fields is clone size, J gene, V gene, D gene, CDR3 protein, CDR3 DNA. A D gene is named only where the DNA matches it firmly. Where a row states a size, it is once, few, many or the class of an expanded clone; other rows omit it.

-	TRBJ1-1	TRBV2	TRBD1	CASMEGQMNTEAFF	TGTGCCAGCATGGAGGGACAGATGAACACTGAAGCTTTCTTT
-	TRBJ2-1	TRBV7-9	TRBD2	CASSLPQGLADEQFF	TGTGCCAGCAGCTTACCCCAAGGACTAGCGGACGAGCAGTTCTTC
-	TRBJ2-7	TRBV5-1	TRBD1	CASSLWDSHSYEQYF	TGCGCCAGCAGCTTGTGGGACAGCCACTCCTACGAGCAGTACTTC
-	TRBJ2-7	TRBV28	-	CASRNLGGGHGAPSYEQYF	TGTGCCAGCAGAAACCTTGGGGGAGGACATGGGGCGCCCTCCTACGAGCAGTACTTC
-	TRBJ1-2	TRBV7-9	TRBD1	CASSAGRRDRVHGYTF	TGTGCCAGCAGCGCAGGGCGCCGGGACAGGGTCCATGGCTACACCTTC
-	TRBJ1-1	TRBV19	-	CASSIGMGTEAFF	TGTGCCAGTAGTATCGGGATGGGCACTGAAGCTTTCTTT
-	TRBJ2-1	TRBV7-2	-	CASSPVGKDNEQFF	TGTGCCAGCAGTCCCGTAGGGAAAGACAATGAGCAGTTCTTC
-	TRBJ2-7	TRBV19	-	CASSTLEVGEHEQYF	TGTGCCAGTAGTACTTTGGAGGTGGGCGAGCACGAGCAGTACTTC
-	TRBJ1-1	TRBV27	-	CASSTPGWGSGEAFF	TGTGCCAGCAGTACCCCTGGGTGGGGGAGCGGTGAAGCTTTCTTT
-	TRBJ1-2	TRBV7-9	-	CASSLVVQGGGYTF	TGTGCCAGCAGCTTAGTTGTACAGGGCGGTGGCTACACCTTC
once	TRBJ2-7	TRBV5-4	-	CASSLGAKSYEQYF	TGTGCCAGCAGCTTGGGCGCTAAATCCTACGAGCAGTACTTC
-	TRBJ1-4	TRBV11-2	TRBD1	CASSRYRDRNEKLFF	TGTGCCAGCAGCAGATACCGGGACAGGAATGAAAAACTGTTTTTT
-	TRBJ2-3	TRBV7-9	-	CASSLSWADTQYF	TGTGCCAGCAGCTTAAGTTGGGCAGATACGCAGTATTTT
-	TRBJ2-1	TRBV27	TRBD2	CASSLLAGSYNEQFF	TGTGCCAGCAGTTTACTAGCGGGCTCCTACAATGAGCAGTTCTTC
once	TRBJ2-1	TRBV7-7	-	CASSLDSNYNEQFF	TGTGCCAGCAGCTTAGATTCGAATTACAATGAGCAGTTCTTC
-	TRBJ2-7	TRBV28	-	CASSLSRQSEQYF	TGTGCCAGCAGTTTATCCCGCCAGAGCGAGCAGTACTTC
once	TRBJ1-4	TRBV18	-	CASSPSDGEKLFF	TGTGCCAGCTCACCATCGGACGGGGAAAAACTGTTTTTT
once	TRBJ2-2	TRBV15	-	CATSMRRGASRTGELFF	TGTGCCACCAGCATGCGACGGGGGGCAAGTCGGACCGGGGAGCTGTTTTTT
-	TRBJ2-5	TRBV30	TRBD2	CAWSTSGEETQYF	TGTGCCTGGAGCACTAGCGGAGAAGAGACCCAGTACTTC
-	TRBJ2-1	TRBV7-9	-	CASNPSGYNEQFF	TGTGCCAGCAACCCGAGCGGATACAATGAGCAGTTCTTC
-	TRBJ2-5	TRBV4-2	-	CASSQVLQETQYF	TGTGCCAGCAGCCAAGTACTACAAGAGACCCAGTACTTC
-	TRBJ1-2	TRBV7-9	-	CASSFSGNYGYTF	TGTGCCAGCAGCTTCTCGGGGAACTATGGCTACACCTTC
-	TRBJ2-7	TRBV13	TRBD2	CASSQGAGVTYEQYF	TGTGCCAGCAGTCAAGGAGCGGGAGTCACCTACGAGCAGTACTTC
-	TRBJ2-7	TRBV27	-	CASSPGRSYEQYF	TGTGCCAGCAGTCCAGGACGCTCCTACGAGCAGTACTTC
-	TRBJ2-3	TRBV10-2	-	CASSGREGLTDTQYF	TGCGCCAGCAGTGGAAGGGAAGGGCTCACAGATACGCAGTATTTT
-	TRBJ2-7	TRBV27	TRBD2	CASSLLGLAGLRDEQYF	TGTGCCAGCAGTTTATTGGGACTAGCGGGCCTTCGCGACGAGCAGTACTTC
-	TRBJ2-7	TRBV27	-	CASSLYRDQGQYF	TGTGCCAGCAGTTTATACAGGGATCAAGGGCAGTACTTC
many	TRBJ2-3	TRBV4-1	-	CASSQTAGAGTQYF	TGCGCCAGCAGCCAGACAGCAGGGGCGGGTACGCAGTATTTT
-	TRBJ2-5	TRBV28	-	CASSLVGKQETQYF	TGTGCCAGCAGTTTAGTAGGGAAACAAGAGACCCAGTACTTC
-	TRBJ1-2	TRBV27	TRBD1	CASRLDRGLGYTF	TGTGCCAGCAGGTTGGACAGGGGATTGGGCTACACCTTC
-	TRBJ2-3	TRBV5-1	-	CASTTETGTKSYSTDTQYF	TGCGCCAGCACCACGGAGACAGGAACGAAATCCTATAGCACAGATACGCAGTATTTT
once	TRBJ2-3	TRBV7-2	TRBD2	CASTTLAGHGTDTQYF	TGTGCCAGCACCACACTAGCGGGCCACGGCACAGATACGCAGTATTTT
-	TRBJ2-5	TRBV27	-	CASKPIDRPLGTQYF	TGTGCCAGCAAACCCATCGACAGGCCGTTAGGGACCCAGTACTTC
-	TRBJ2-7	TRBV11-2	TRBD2	CASSTRWASGRTPYEQYF	TGTGCCAGCAGCACGAGATGGGCTAGCGGGAGAACTCCCTACGAGCAGTACTTC
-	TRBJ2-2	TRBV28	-	CASSLSTGELFF	TGTGCCAGCAGTTTATCTACCGGGGAGCTGTTTTTT
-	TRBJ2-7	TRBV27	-	CASSPQGYEQYF	TGTGCCAGCAGTCCTCAGGGGTACGAGCAGTACTTC
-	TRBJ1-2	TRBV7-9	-	CASSLNYGYTF	TGTGCCAGCAGTCTTAACTATGGCTACACCTTC
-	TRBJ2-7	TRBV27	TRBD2	CASSPGIAGPGTFEQYF	TGTGCCAGCAGCCCCGGGATAGCGGGACCGGGGACGTTCGAGCAGTACTTC
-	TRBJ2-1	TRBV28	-	CASSLGSNYNEQFF	TGTGCCAGCAGTTTAGGCTCCAACTACAATGAGCAGTTCTTC
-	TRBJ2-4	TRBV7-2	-	CASSLGGSRGSDIQYF	TGTGCCAGCAGCTTAGGAGGGTCGCGGGGATCGGACATTCAGTACTTC
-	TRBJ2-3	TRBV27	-	CASSLFRADTQYF	TGTGCCAGCAGTTTATTTCGGGCAGATACGCAGTATTTT
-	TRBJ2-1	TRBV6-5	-	CASSYSGGFSYNEQFF	TGTGCCAGCAGTTACTCCGGGGGCTTCTCCTACAATGAGCAGTTCTTC
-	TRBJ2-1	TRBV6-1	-	CASTGGWGNEQFF	TGTGCCAGCACGGGGGGCTGGGGGAATGAGCAGTTCTTC
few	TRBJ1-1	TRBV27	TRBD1	CASRGGGLPEAFF	TGTGCCAGCAGAGGAGGGGGCCTCCCTGAAGCTTTCTTT
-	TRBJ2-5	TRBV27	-	CASSSPAGTGTQYF	TGTGCCAGCAGTTCCCCTGCAGGAACGGGGACCCAGTACTTC